The source of this T cell receptor beta chain is a study of cytomegalovirus exposure and HLA in healthy donors. Note on this clone: Its antigen remains unidentified. A read error may produce the germline difference seen at one junction end.

There were likely unrecorded immune exposures, though donors were nominally healthy when sampled. Broader study findings: The classifier reportedly diagnosed cytomegalovirus status with high specificity and sensitivity. In presence/absence analyses, roughly uniform sequencing depth across donors was assumed.

Germline loops: CDR1 SSHAT, CDR2 FNYEAQ (reference sequence). The CDR3 has 15 residues. The PCR contained 60 Vbeta and 13 Jbeta primers. This table comes from immunoSEQ multiplex PCR, and its TCRdb copy is limited to in-frame clones, with some not included. The sample has about 130,000 clones; 80% are singletons. The receptor was derived from a woman in her 40s in good health and CMV-seronegative. The chain is built from TRBV7-7 and TRBJ2-7, with 7 bases that match TRBD1. Specimen: PBMCs. The CDR3 loop is CASSRGPGGSYEQYF. CDR3 DNA sequence: TGTGCTAGCAGCCGGGGCCCAGGGGGCTCCTACGAGCAGTACTTC.